The 20 T cell receptor beta chains presented below share a single source sample, sequenced in a study of T cell repertoires in cytomegalovirus infection. TCRdb ran MiXCR on the reads and lists one entry per CDR3 protein. The sample shows around 320,000 distinct CDR3 sequences, over 7.5% of them seen only once. The sequencing sample was made of PBMCs. Every receptor here comes from a human donor in good health (CMV status not recorded). Some clones in this sample may be carry-over from other donors' samples.

This clonotype was found many times. This chain connects TRBV6-5 to TRBJ1-2; D is uncertain. Germline V lookup: CDR1 MNHEY, CDR2 SVGAGI. V was clipped by 4 bases and J by 7 bases, with 19 bases between them. This CDR3 has 15 amino acids. The CDR3 DNA sequence: TGTGCCAGCAGTTCCCCCCCGGCTGGAGCAAGTGGCTACACCTTC. As protein: CASSSPPAGASGYTF.

This clonotype occurred many times. The rearrangement joins TRBV7-6 to TRBJ1-1; D is ambiguous. The CDR3 sequence is 13 residues long. Looked up from germline, CDR1 is SGHVS and CDR2 is FNYEAQ. Trimming left V 9 bases short and J 6 bases short, with 17 bases between. For the CDR3, the DNA is TGTGCCAGTCAAGGTGCTGGGAGCGCTGAAGCTTTCTTT. Its translation: CASQGAGSAEAFF.

In this sample, this clonotype turned up many times. The gene calls are TRBV7-8 and TRBJ2-4; D tentatively fits TRBD1 or TRBD2 (6 bases each). The CDR3 is 15 amino acids. Trimming took off 5 bases at V and 0 bases at J, with 11 bases between the two ends. Germline V gene sequence: CDR1 SGHVS, CDR2 FQNEAQ. The CDR3 spells CASSAGHLAKNIQYF. In nucleotides, the CDR3 is TGTGCCAGCAGCGCGGGACATTTAGCCAAAAACATTCAGTACTTC.

This clonotype appeared many times. This chain connects TRBV7-2 to TRBJ1-5; D gene unclear. Germline V CDR1 and CDR2: SGHTA, FQGNSA. The CDR3 totals 15 residues. Trimming stripped 3 bases from V and 3 bases from J, with 12 bases between. The CDR3 bases are TGTGCCAGCAGCTTCCCCGGGGTGTACAATCAGCCCCAGCATTTT. It translates to CASSFPGVYNQPQHF.

The chain joins TRBV5-4 to TRBJ1-2; D possibly corresponds to TRBD1 (5 bases). V was shortened by 1 base and J by 4 bases, with 14 bases between the two germline ends. CDR1 is SGHNT and CDR2 is YYREEE in the germline V gene (reference sequence). The CDR3 runs 15 residues. This CDR3 is CASSLKRDGGYGYTF. DNA for the CDR3: TGTGCCAGCAGCTTGAAGAGGGATGGGGGCTATGGCTACACCTTC. The variable domain in full, with the rest retrieved from reference TRBV5-4 and TRBJ1-2, is ETGVTQSPTHLIKTRGQQVTLRCSSQSGHNTVSWYQQALGQGPQFIFQYYREEENGRGNFPPRFSGLQFPNYSSELNVNALELDDSALYLCASSLKRDGGYGYTFGSGTRLTVV.

The chain recombines TRBV20-1 with TRBJ2-7; 10 positions agree with TRBD2. Unmatched junction bases numbered 11, after V lost 5 bases and J lost 7 bases. The germline CDR1 and CDR2 sequences are DFQATT and SNEGSKA (reference sequence). The CDR3 runs to 14 residues. The DNA of the CDR3 is TGCAGTGCTTCACTAGCGGGGATAAAAGATGAGCAGTACTTC. Its protein product is CSASLAGIKDEQYF.

This clonotype was observed at least ten times. V and J are TRBV4-1 and TRBJ2-7; 12 bases fit TRBD2. This CDR3 has 16 residues. Per germline, CDR1 MGHRA and CDR2 YSYEKL. The J segment lost 4 bases and the V segment lost 3 bases, leaving 7 bases of the junction unmatched. The CDR3 sequence is CASSQGRLAGAYEQYF. The CDR3 DNA reads as TGCGCCAGCAGCCAGGGTCGACTAGCGGGGGCATACGAGCAGTACTTC.

For the CDR3, the DNA is TGCGCCAGCAGCCAAGATTGGGGGGGTTACACTGAAGCTTTCTTT. It specifies CASSQDWGGYTEAFF. The chain combines TRBV4-3 with TRBJ1-1, with a possible D match to TRBD1 (5 bases). This CDR3 has 15 amino acids. Germline loops: CDR1 LGHNA, CDR2 YSLEER. The V end was cut by 0 bases, the J end by 3 bases, with 11 bases between.

This clonotype was seen many times. The chain employs TRBV7-2 and TRBJ1-2; maybe TRBD1 (5 bases). Germline V CDR1 and CDR2: SGHTA, FQGNSA. The length of the CDR3 is 15 residues. V was pared by 2 bases and J by 3 bases, with 13 bases between. The CDR3 sequence is CASSLQEGTHYGYTF. The DNA for the CDR3 is TGTGCCAGCAGCTTACAGGAAGGGACCCACTATGGCTACACCTTC. The full variable domain, completed using reference TRBV7-2 and TRBJ1-2, is GAGVSQSPSNKVTEKGKDVELRCDPISGHTALYWYRQSLGQGLEFLIYFQGNSAPDKSGLPSDRFSAERTGGSVSTLTIQRTQQEDSAVYLCASSLQEGTHYGYTFGSGTRLTVV.

This chain uses TRBV12-3 or TRBV12-4 with TRBJ2-5, with TRBD1 matching over 9 bases. Trimming removed 6 bases from V and 6 bases from J; junction bases left unmatched: 8. The CDR3 extends over 14 amino acids. The CDR3 protein is CASSLGTGKKTQYF. CDR3 sequence (DNA): TGTGCCAGCAGCCTTGGGACAGGGAAAAAGACCCAGTACTTC.

The V gene is TRBV7-2, the J gene TRBJ1-3; no clear D. Germline CDR1 reads SGHTA; CDR2 reads FQGNSA. This CDR3 is 16 amino acids long. The V end lost 5 bases, the J end lost 0 bases, and 14 bases lay between the germline ends. CDR3 nucleotide sequence: TGTGCCAGCAGCCGACCGGGTCAGACCTCTGGAAACACCATATATTTT. Translation gives CASSRPGQTSGNTIYF.

This clonotype has a handful of counts. The gene calls are TRBV6-2 or TRBV6-3 and TRBJ2-2; 8 bases fit TRBD1. Losses at the gene ends were 10 bases for V and 11 bases for J; bases not matched to a gene: 18. The CDR3 extends over 15 amino acids. Germline loops: CDR1 MNHEY, CDR2 SVGEGT. The DNA of the CDR3 is TGTGCCACCCAAAACCCCGGGACAGGTACCTTCGAGCTGTTTTTT. Protein: CATQNPGTGTFELFF.

This clonotype was detected many times. V gene TRBV7-9 combines with J gene TRBJ1-1; maybe TRBD1 (6 bases). Per the germline V gene, CDR1 is SEHNR and CDR2 is FQNEAQ (reference sequence). The length of the CDR3 is 15 residues. V lost 7 bases to trimming and J lost 2 bases, with 17 bases between them. CDR3 residues: CASTPAGTPNTEAFF. CDR3 nucleotide sequence: TGTGCCAGCACCCCGGCTGGGACACCCAACACTGAAGCTTTCTTT.

The CDR3 reads CAISLVSTDTQYF. In DNA, the CDR3 is TGTGCCATCAGCCTAGTCAGCACAGATACGCAGTATTTT. The chain recombines TRBV10-3 with TRBJ2-3; D gene uncertain. CDR3 length: 13 amino acids. V was cut by 6 bases and J by 0 bases, with 7 bases left in between. Germline loops: CDR1 ENHRY, CDR2 SYGVKD.

The chain uses TRBV18 and TRBJ1-4; D gene uncertain. In germline, CDR1 is KGHSH, CDR2 LQKENI. V dropped 5 bases and J dropped 0 bases, with 10 bases sitting between them. The CDR3 is 15 residues long. The CDR3 sequence: CASSSDPPTNEKLFF. The CDR3 DNA reads as TGTGCCAGCTCATCTGACCCGCCAACTAATGAAAAACTGTTTTTT.

The chain joins TRBV25-1 to TRBJ2-1; D is unclear. CDR3 length equals 12 residues. With 2 bases removed from V and 7 bases from J, the gap between germline ends came to 6 bases. CDR1 MGHDK and CDR2 SYGVNS come from the germline V gene. DNA of the CDR3: TGTGCCAGCAGTGAACTACGGAATGAGCAGTTCTTC. This translates into CASSELRNEQFF.

Comment on this clonotype: Just one base apart from a much larger clone, this may be a read error. V gene TRBV4-1 combines with J gene TRBJ1-3; D gene uncertain. CDR3 length equals 15 residues. V lost 0 bases to trimming and J lost 6 bases, with 12 bases between them. CDR1 MGHRA and CDR2 YSYEKL come from the germline V gene. CDR3 sequence (DNA): TGCGCCAGCAGCCAAGAAACGACTAATGAAAACACCATATATTTT. The encoded protein is CASSQETTNENTIYF.

This clonotype was seen at least ten times. This chain connects TRBV7-9 to TRBJ2-1; D uncertain. The CDR3 is 12 residues long. V shed 5 bases and J shed 6 bases, with 8 bases lying between them. Germline values: CDR1 SEHNR, CDR2 FQNEAQ (reference sequence). The DNA of the CDR3 is TGTGCCAGCAGCCAGACGGGCAATGAGCAGTTCTTC. Protein sequence: CASSQTGNEQFF.

V usage is TRBV19 and J usage is TRBJ1-5, with 7 nucleotides matching TRBD1. This CDR3 region has 15 residues. V was clipped by 7 bases and J by 0 bases; unmatched bases: 6. CDR1 and CDR2 (germline): LNHDA, SQIVND (reference sequence). This chain's CDR3 is CASITTGYSNQPQHF. CDR3 DNA sequence: TGTGCCAGTATTACGACAGGGTATAGCAATCAGCCCCAGCATTTT.

This clonotype was seen repeatedly, ten times or more. The chain joins TRBV24-1 to TRBJ2-1; TRBD1 matches at 8 bases. CDR3 size: 15 residues. Germline loops: CDR1 KGHDR, CDR2 SFDVKD. The V and J ends lost 3 bases and 6 bases, in that order; junction bases with no gene match: 6. This CDR3 reads CATSDPGQGFNEQFF. CDR3 bases: TGTGCCACCAGTGATCCCGGACAGGGATTCAATGAGCAGTTCTTC.